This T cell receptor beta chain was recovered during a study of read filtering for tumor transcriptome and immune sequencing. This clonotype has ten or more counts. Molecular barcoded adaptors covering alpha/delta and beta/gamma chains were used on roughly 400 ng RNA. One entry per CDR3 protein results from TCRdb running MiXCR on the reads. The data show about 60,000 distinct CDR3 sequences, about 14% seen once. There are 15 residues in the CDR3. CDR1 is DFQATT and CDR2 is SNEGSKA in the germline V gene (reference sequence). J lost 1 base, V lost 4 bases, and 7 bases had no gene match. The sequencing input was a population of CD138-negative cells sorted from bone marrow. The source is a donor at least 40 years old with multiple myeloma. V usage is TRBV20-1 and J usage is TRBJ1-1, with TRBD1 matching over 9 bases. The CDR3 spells CSANRDRVSNTEAFF. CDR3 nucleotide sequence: TGCAGTGCTAACCGGGACAGGGTATCGAACACTGAAGCTTTCTTT.